The 23 T cell receptor beta chains in this list originate from one sample, sequenced in a study of neurological immune-mediated disorders (dated by TCRdb to between 2018 and 2020). The library was made by 5' RACE. TCRdb lists the instrument as Illumina HiSeq 2500. TCRdb reprocessed the public reads (quality trimming at Q25 with fastp, clone calling with MiXCR) and kept in-frame beta chains. A single entry per CDR3 protein holds the most common genes and DNA from its merged rows. The table for this sample lists under 85,000 distinct CDR3 sequences; 13% to 15% of them were counted only once. In total, the top ten clones hold under 7% of the sample. Sequencing was done on a sample of PBMCs. The source of these receptors is a woman aged 50 to 65 in good health.

This clonotype was seen ten or more times. The chain recombines TRBV29-1 with TRBJ1-1; 10 nucleotides line up with TRBD1. The CDR3 runs 12 residues. The V segment lost 7 bases and the J segment 5 bases; nucleotides outside the gene matches: 4. CDR1 and CDR2 from the germline V gene are SQVTM and ANQGSEA. In nucleotides, the CDR3 is TGCAGCGGATGGGACAGGGGTACTGAAGCTTTCTTT. The encoded protein is CSGWDRGTEAFF.

The chain links TRBV2 to TRBJ2-7; D may correspond to TRBD1 or TRBD2 (6 bases each). Trimming took 8 bases from V and 3 from J, leaving 11 bases between them. The CDR3 runs 12 residues. The germline gives CDR1 SNHLY, CDR2 FYNNEI. The CDR3: CASRGGIYEQYF. CDR3 nucleotide sequence: TGTGCCAGCCGAGGGGGGATCTACGAGCAGTACTTC.

Comments on this clonotype: A junction boundary mismatches the germline segment, possibly from a read error. The chain has TRBV5-1 and TRBJ2-3; the D gene is possibly TRBD2 (6 bases). The CDR3 length is 15 residues. Germline assignment: CDR1 SGHRS and CDR2 YFSETQ. The CDR3 here is CANSPGDSYTDTQYF. CDR3 nucleotides: TGCGCCAACAGCCCGGGGGACTCCTACACAGATACGCAGTATTTT.

This clonotype was seen many times. The chain links TRBV5-1 to TRBJ1-2, with D maybe TRBD1 (6 bases). Looked up from germline, CDR1 is SGHRS and CDR2 is YFSETQ. The CDR3 spans 13 residues. The V end was cut by 0 bases, the J end by 6 bases, with 9 bases between. CDR3 loop: CASSLVQGDGYTF. The CDR3 DNA reads as TGCGCCAGCAGCTTGGTACAGGGAGATGGCTACACCTTC.

This clonotype was observed at least ten times. The V and J genes are TRBV3-1 and TRBJ1-4; D is unresolved. Germline assignment: CDR1 LGHDT and CDR2 YNNKEL (reference sequence). Trimming pared 3 bases from V and 7 bases from J, leaving 15 bases between. The CDR3 has 15 amino acids. The CDR3 loop reads CASSQQFGGFEKLFF. CDR3 nucleotides: TGTGCCAGCAGCCAGCAGTTCGGCGGGTTTGAAAAACTGTTTTTT. The whole variable domain, filled in from reference TRBV3-1 and TRBJ1-4, reads DTAVSQTPKYLVTQMGNDKSIKCEQNLGHDTMYWYKQDSKKFLKIMFSYNNKELIINETVPNRFSPKSPDKAHLNLHINSLELGDSAVYFCASSQQFGGFEKLFFGSGTQLSVL.

This clonotype was seen a handful of times. The chain is built from TRBV7-9 and TRBJ1-2, with D uncertain. V shed 3 bases and J shed 2 bases, with 7 bases lying between them. In germline, CDR1 is SEHNR, CDR2 FQNEAQ (reference sequence). The CDR3 loop spans 13 amino acids. The CDR3 DNA sequence: TGTGCCAGCAGCTTTGAGACGAACTATGGCTACACCTTC. Its protein is CASSFETNYGYTF.

The table lists this clonotype with many counts. The chain combines TRBV6-5 with TRBJ2-1; maybe TRBD2 (6 bases). The length of the CDR3 is 16 residues. Germline CDR1 reads MNHEY; CDR2 reads SVGAGI. Between the trimmed V and J ends, which lost 7 bases and 0 bases, there was a span of 16 bases. CDR3 residues: CASKPFVGGSYNEQFF. CDR3 DNA: TGTGCCAGCAAACCCTTCGTGGGGGGCTCCTACAATGAGCAGTTCTTC.

This clonotype was found many times. V gene TRBV15 combines with J gene TRBJ2-7; D call uncertain. V was clipped by 1 base and J by 5 bases, with 9 bases between them. The CDR3 sequence is 13 residues long. Per germline, CDR1 LNHNV and CDR2 YYDKDF (reference sequence). For the CDR3, the DNA is TGTGCCACCAGCAGAGGGAAGAAAGACGAGCAGTACTTC. Its translation: CATSRGKKDEQYF.

With regard to this clonotype: An end of the junction does not agree with germline; a read error may underlie this. The chain uses TRBV5-1 and TRBJ2-1; 9 nucleotides align to TRBD2. CDR3 size: 16 residues. CDR1 is SGHRS, CDR2 YFSETQ, per germline. This chain's CDR3 is CACSPGRLAGYNDQFF. The CDR3 nucleotides read TGCGCCTGCAGCCCCGGTCGGCTAGCGGGATACAATGATCAGTTCTTC. Together with reference TRBV5-1 and TRBJ2-1, the CDR3 gives the full variable domain: KAGVTQTPRYLIKTRGQQVTLSCSPISGHRSVSWYQQTPGQGLQFLFEYFSETQRNKGNFPGRFSGRQFSNSRSEMNVSTLELGDSALYLCACSPGRLAGYNDQFFGPGTRLTVL.

Judged by abundance, this clonotype is medium-sized. The CDR3 sequence is CSARSPAGGPGYNEQFF. The CDR3 nucleotides read TGCAGTGCTAGATCACCAGCGGGGGGGCCGGGATACAATGAGCAGTTCTTC. The rearrangement links TRBV20-1 to TRBJ2-1; TRBD2 agrees at 10 bases. Germline lookup yields CDR1 DFQATT and CDR2 SNEGSKA (reference sequence). This CDR3 comprises 17 residues. V dropped 2 bases and J dropped 4; count of bases not matched to a gene: 11.

This clonotype was found many times. This chain's CDR3 is CSARQTAHYGYTF. For the CDR3, the DNA is TGCAGTGCTCGACAGACTGCCCACTATGGCTACACCTTC. V and J are TRBV20-1 and TRBJ1-2, with D perhaps matching TRBD1 (5 bases). Germline CDR1 DFQATT, CDR2 SNEGSKA (reference sequence). The CDR3 length is 13 residues. Trimming removed 5 bases at V and 3 bases at J, with 13 bases between.

The table lists this clonotype with many counts. The chain is built from TRBV20-1 and TRBJ1-5; D might be TRBD1 (5 bases). The V gene's germline CDR1 is DFQATT and CDR2 SNEGSKA (reference sequence). The CDR3 is 15 residues long. Trimming pared 4 bases from V and 0 bases from J, leaving 13 bases between. CDR3 in DNA: TGCAGTGCTATACAGGCTGGATATAGCAATCAGCCCCAGCATTTT. Encoded protein: CSAIQAGYSNQPQHF.

The sample holds many counts of this clonotype. The chain joins TRBV5-1 to TRBJ2-2; no reliable D call. Trimming shortened V by 4 bases and J by 4 bases, and 14 bases separated the two germline ends. Germline CDR1 is SGHRS and CDR2 is YFSETQ. The CDR3 is made up of 15 amino acids. CDR3 protein: CASSGQTAGTGELFF. The CDR3 bases are TGCGCCAGCAGCGGGCAGACGGCTGGCACCGGGGAGCTGTTTTTT.

This clonotype was seen ten or more times. The chain uses TRBV29-1 and TRBJ2-5, with 9 bases fitting TRBD2. The length of the CDR3 is 14 residues. Trimming took 6 bases from V and 1 from J; bases not matched to a gene: 6. Germline lookup yields CDR1 SQVTM and CDR2 ANQGSEA. The CDR3 reads CSVETSGAQETQYF. CDR3 DNA: TGCAGCGTAGAGACTAGCGGAGCCCAAGAGACCCAGTACTTC.

The J gene is TRBJ2-1, the V gene TRBV3-1, with 8 bases matching TRBD2. V lost 1 base and J lost 9; bases outside the gene matches: 8. The CDR3 consists of 15 residues. Germline V gene lookup returns CDR1 LGHDT and CDR2 YNNKEL (reference sequence). DNA of the CDR3: TGTGCCAGCAGCCAAGTAGAGGGACTAGTGGGTGAGCAGTTCTTC. Its translation is CASSQVEGLVGEQFF.

This clonotype was picked up many times. The rearrangement links TRBV5-1 to TRBJ1-2, with TRBD1 identical over 7 bases. CDR1 and CDR2 from the germline V gene are SGHRS and YFSETQ. The CDR3 has 14 residues. V shed 0 bases, J shed 6 bases, and the junction held 5 bases outside the gene matches. As DNA, the CDR3 is TGCGCCAGCAGCTTGGCCAGGGGGGACGATGGCTACACCTTC. Its protein product is CASSLARGDDGYTF.

This clonotype was detected many times. The chain carries TRBV5-1 and TRBJ1-1; the D gene is possibly TRBD1 (6 bases). This CDR3 has 12 amino acids. Deletions cut 1 base from V and 6 bases from J, with 7 bases between. Per germline, CDR1 SGHRS and CDR2 YFSETQ. The CDR3 DNA reads as TGCGCCAGCAGCTTGCCAGGGGCTGAAGCTTTCTTT. Translating gives CASSLPGAEAFF.

This clonotype was seen only a few times. The chain joins TRBV12-3 or TRBV12-4 to TRBJ2-5; the match to TRBD1 covers 12 bases. With V trimmed by 3 bases and J by 5 bases, 10 bases remained unmatched. The CDR3 covers 17 residues. The CDR3 sequence is CASSFNRDRGPLETQYF. Written as DNA, the CDR3 is TGTGCCAGCAGTTTCAACCGGGACAGGGGGCCTCTGGAGACCCAGTACTTC.

In this sample, this clonotype turned up many times. The rearrangement uses TRBV21-1 and TRBJ2-1; no check of the table's D call, TRBD1, against the DNA was made. TRBV21-1 corresponds to a pseudogene. This CDR3 has 16 amino acids. The DNA of the CDR3 is TGTGCCACCCGAGGGGGGGCCAATCTCCGTTACAATGAGCAGTTCTTC. Translated, it gives CATRGGANLRYNEQFF.

This clonotype was counted many times. The genes are TRBV5-1 and TRBJ1-2; 7 bases are shared with TRBD1. CDR3 length: 16 amino acids. Trimming cost V 4 bases and J 0 bases; bases outside gene matches: 9. Germline-derived CDR1 and CDR2 are SGHRS and YFSETQ. In DNA, the CDR3 is TGCGCCAGCAGCCCTACGGGACAGAAAGCTAACTATGGCTACACCTTC. Its protein is CASSPTGQKANYGYTF.

The chain recombines TRBV20-1 with TRBJ2-2; maybe TRBD2 (5 bases). The CDR3 length is 15 residues. V lost 1 base and J lost 4, with 13 bases in between. The germline V gene has CDR1 DFQATT and CDR2 SNEGSKA (reference sequence). CDR3 region: CSARGELVRTGELFF. The CDR3 DNA reads as TGCAGTGCTAGAGGGGAACTAGTTCGCACCGGGGAGCTGTTTTTT.

This clonotype was seen ten or more times. DNA of the CDR3: TGTGCCACCGGCCTAGCGTATGAGCAGTTCTTC. This encodes CATGLAYEQFF. This chain uses TRBV24-1 with TRBJ2-1, with D possibly TRBD2 on 6 matching bases. The V gene's germline CDR1 is KGHDR and CDR2 SFDVKD. CDR3 size: 11 residues. Deletions cut 9 bases from V and 8 bases from J, with 10 bases between.

Only one count was recorded for this clonotype. One end of the junction does not line up with germline, which may come from a read error. The rearrangement joins TRBV3-1 to TRBJ1-1; D uncertain. CDR1 is LGHDT, CDR2 YNNKEL, per germline (reference sequence). The CDR3 has 13 residues. CDR3 sequence (DNA): TGTGCCAGCAGCCAGTTAGATACACGGCGGGCTTACTTT. Encoded protein: CASSQLDTRRAYF.